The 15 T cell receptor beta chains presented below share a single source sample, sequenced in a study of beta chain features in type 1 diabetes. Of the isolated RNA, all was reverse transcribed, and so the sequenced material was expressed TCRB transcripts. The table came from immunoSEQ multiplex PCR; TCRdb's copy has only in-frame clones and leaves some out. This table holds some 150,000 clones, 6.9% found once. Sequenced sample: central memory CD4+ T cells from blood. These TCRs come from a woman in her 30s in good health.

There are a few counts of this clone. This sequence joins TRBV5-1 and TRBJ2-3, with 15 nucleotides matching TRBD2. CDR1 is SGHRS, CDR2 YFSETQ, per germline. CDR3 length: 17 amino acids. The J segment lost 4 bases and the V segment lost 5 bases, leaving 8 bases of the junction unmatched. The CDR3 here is CASRDGTSGRRADTQYF. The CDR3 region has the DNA TGCGCCAGCAGGGATGGGACTAGCGGGAGGCGTGCAGATACGCAGTATTTT.

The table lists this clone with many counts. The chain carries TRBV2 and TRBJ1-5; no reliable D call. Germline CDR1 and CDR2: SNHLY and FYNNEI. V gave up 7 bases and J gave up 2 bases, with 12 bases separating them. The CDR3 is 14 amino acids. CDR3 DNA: TGTGCCAGCAATATTCTAGCGGGCAATCAGCCCCAGCATTTT. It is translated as CASNILAGNQPQHF.

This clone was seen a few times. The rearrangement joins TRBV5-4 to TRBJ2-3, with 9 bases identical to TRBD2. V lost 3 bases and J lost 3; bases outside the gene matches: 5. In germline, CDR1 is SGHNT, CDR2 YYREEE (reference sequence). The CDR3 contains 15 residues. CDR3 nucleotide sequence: TGTGCCAGCAGCTCGGCTAGCGGGAATACAGATACGCAGTATTTT. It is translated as CASSSASGNTDTQYF.

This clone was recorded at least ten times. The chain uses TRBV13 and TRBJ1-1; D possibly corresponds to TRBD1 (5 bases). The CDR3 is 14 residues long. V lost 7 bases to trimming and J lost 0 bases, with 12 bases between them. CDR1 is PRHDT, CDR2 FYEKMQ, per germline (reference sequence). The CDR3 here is CASTQWGMNTEAFF. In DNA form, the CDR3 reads TGTGCCAGCACCCAATGGGGCATGAACACTGAAGCTTTCTTT.

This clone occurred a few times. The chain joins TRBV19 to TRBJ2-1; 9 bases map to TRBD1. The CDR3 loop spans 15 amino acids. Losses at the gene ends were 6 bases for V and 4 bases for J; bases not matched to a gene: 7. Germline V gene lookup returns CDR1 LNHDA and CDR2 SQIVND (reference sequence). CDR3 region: CASRYRDREYNEQFF. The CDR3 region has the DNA TGTGCCAGTAGATACCGGGACAGGGAATACAATGAGCAGTTCTTC.

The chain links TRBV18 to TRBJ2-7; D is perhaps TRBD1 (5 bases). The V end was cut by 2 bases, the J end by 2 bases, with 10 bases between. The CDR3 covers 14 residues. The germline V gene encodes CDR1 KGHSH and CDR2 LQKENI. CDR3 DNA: TGTGCCAGCTCACCAGGGGCCCCAGCCTACGAGCAGTACTTC. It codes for CASSPGAPAYEQYF.

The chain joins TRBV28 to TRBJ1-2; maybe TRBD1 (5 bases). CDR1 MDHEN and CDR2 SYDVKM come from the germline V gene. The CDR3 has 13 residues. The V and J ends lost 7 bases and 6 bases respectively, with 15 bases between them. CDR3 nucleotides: TGTGCCAGCAACTTCGCACCCAGGGATGGCTACACCTTC. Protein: CASNFAPRDGYTF.

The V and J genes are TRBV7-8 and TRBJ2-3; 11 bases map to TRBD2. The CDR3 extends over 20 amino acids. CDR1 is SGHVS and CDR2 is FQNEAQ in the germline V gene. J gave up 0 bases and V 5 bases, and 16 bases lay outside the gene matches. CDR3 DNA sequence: TGTGCCAGCAGCGGGCCCGGGACTAGCGGCGTTCCTTCTAGCACAGATACGCAGTATTTT. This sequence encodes CASSGPGTSGVPSSTDTQYF.

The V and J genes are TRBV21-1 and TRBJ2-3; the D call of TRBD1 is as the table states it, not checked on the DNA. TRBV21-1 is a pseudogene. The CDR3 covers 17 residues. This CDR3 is CASSQARAQRRTDTQYF. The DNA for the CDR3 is TGTGCCAGCAGCCAAGCCAGGGCTCAGAGACGCACAGATACGCAGTATTTT.

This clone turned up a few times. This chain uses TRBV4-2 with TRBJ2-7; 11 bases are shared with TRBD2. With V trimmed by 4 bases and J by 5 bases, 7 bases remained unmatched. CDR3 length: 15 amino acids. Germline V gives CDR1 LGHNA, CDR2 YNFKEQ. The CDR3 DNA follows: TGTGCCAGCAGCCGCGGGACTAGCGGTCATAACGAGCAGTACTTC. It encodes CASSRGTSGHNEQYF.

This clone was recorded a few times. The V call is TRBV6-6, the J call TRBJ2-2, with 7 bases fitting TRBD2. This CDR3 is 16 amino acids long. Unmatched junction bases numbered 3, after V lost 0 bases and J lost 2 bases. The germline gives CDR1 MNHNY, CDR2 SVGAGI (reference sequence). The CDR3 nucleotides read TGTGCCAGCAGTTACTCGGGGGGGAGTAACACCGGGGAGCTGTTTTTT. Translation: CASSYSGGSNTGELFF.

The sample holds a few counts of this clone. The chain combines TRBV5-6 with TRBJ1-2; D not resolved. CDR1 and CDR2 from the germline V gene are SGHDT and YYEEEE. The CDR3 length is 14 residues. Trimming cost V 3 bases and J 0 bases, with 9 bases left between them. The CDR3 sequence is CASSSPESNYGYTF. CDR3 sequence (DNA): TGTGCCAGCAGCTCACCGGAGTCTAACTATGGCTACACCTTC.

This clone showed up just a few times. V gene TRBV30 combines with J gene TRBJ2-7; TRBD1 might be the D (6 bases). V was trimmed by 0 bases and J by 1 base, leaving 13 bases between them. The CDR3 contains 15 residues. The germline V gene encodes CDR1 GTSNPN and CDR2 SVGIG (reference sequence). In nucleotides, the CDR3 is TGTGCCTGGAGTGTCACAGGGATTTGGTCCTACGAGCAGTACTTC. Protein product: CAWSVTGIWSYEQYF.

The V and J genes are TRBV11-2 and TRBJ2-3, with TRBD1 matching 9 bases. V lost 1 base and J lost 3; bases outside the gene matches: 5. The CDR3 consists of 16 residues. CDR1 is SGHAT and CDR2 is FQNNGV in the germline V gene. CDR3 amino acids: CASSLAGQGYTDTQYF. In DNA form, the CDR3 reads TGTGCCAGCAGCTTAGCCGGACAGGGGTATACAGATACGCAGTATTTT. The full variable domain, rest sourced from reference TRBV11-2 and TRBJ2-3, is EAGVAQSPRYKIIEKRQSVAFWCNPISGHATLYWYQQILGQGPKLLIQFQNNGVVDDSQLPKDRFSAERLKGVDSTLKIQPAKLEDSAVYLCASSLAGQGYTDTQYFGPGTRLTVL.

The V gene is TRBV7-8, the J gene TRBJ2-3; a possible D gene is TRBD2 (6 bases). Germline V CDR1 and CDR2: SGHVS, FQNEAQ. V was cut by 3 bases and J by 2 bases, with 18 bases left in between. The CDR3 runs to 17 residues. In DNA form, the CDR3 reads TGTGCCAGCAGCTTTAGTTCCGGGACTGCGATCACAGATACGCAGTATTTT. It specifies CASSFSSGTAITDTQYF.